The 9 T cell receptor beta chains given below trace back to one sample, sequenced in a study of cytomegalovirus exposure and HLA in healthy donors. PCR primers comprised 60 Vbeta and 13 Jbeta primers. Clones were sequenced by immunoSEQ multiplex PCR, and TCRdb holds only the in-frame ones, with some missing. The sample records 100,000 to 150,000 clones, around four fifths being singletons. The specimen sequenced was PBMCs. The receptor set was obtained from a woman aged 40-49 years in good health and CMV-seropositive.

The rearrangement joins TRBV5-4 to TRBJ1-6, with D tentatively TRBD1 (6 bases). Germline V gives CDR1 SGHNT, CDR2 YYREEE (reference sequence). The CDR3 consists of 15 residues. V lost 4 bases to trimming and J lost 6 bases, with 14 bases between them. The CDR3 reads CASSVLKGGNSPLHF. The CDR3, as DNA: TGTGCCAGCAGCGTCTTAAAAGGGGGTAATTCACCCCTCCACTTT. Full variable domain (outside the CDR3, taken from reference TRBV5-4 and TRBJ1-6): ETGVTQSPTHLIKTRGQQVTLRCSSQSGHNTVSWYQQALGQGPQFIFQYYREEENGRGNFPPRFSGLQFPNYSSELNVNALELDDSALYLCASSVLKGGNSPLHFGNGTRLTVT.

The chain carries TRBV7-2 and TRBJ2-4, with 7 bases that match TRBD2. The CDR3 runs 16 residues. Trimming took 3 bases from V and 7 from J; bases not matched to a gene: 12. CDR1 and CDR2 (germline): SGHTA, FQGNSA. CDR3 sequence (DNA): TGTGCCAGCAGCTTGGGGGGAGGGGCCGACGGGAACATTCAGTACTTC. Residues: CASSLGGGADGNIQYF. The variable domain in full, completed from reference TRBV7-2 and TRBJ2-4, reads GAGVSQSPSNKVTEKGKDVELRCDPISGHTALYWYRQSLGQGLEFLIYFQGNSAPDKSGLPSDRFSAERTGGSVSTLTIQRTQQEDSAVYLCASSLGGGADGNIQYFGAGTRLSVL.

A few counts support this clone. This chain uses TRBV19 with TRBJ1-2; weak D call: TRBD1 (5 bases). Germline V gene data show CDR1 as LNHDA and CDR2 as SQIVND (reference sequence). Trimming removed 4 bases at V and 4 bases at J, with 19 bases between. The CDR3 is made up of 16 amino acids. CDR3 DNA sequence: TGTGCCAGTAGTAGGGGCGGGGGTTTACTCCTCTATGGCTACACCTTC. Translated: CASSRGGGLLLYGYTF.

The chain employs TRBV4-1 and TRBJ1-1, with a weak D call TRBD1 (6 bases). Trimming removed 0 bases at V and 11 bases at J, with 10 bases between. CDR1 is MGHRA and CDR2 is YSYEKL in the germline V gene. This CDR3 is 12 amino acids long. The CDR3 DNA reads TGCGCCAGCAGCCAAGACACAGGGCGGGCTTTCTTT. Its translation: CASSQDTGRAFF.

The chain combines TRBV7-3 with TRBJ2-2; 9 bases are shared with TRBD1. After removal of 5 bases from V and 5 bases from J, the junction contained 6 bases not matched to a gene. CDR1 SGHTA and CDR2 FQGTGA come from the germline V gene. This CDR3 region has 15 residues. In nucleotides, the CDR3 is TGTGCCAGCAGCCCGACAGGGGGGGCTACCGGGGAGCTGTTTTTT. This sequence encodes CASSPTGGATGELFF. The full variable domain, rest sourced from reference TRBV7-3 and TRBJ2-2, is GAGVSQTPSNKVTEKGKYVELRCDPISGHTALYWYRQSLGQGPEFLIYFQGTGAADDSGLPNDRFFAVRPEGSVSTLKIQRTERGDSAVYLCASSPTGGATGELFFGEGSRLTVL.

The rearrangement uses TRBV18 and TRBJ2-7; weak D call: TRBD1 (5 bases). There are 16 residues in the CDR3. CDR1 KGHSH and CDR2 LQKENI come from the germline V gene. V lost 0 bases and J lost 6, with 18 bases in between. Here the CDR3 DNA reads TGTGCCAGCTCACCACCTACGACTGCAGGGCTGTCCGAGCAGTACTTC. Translated, it gives CASSPPTTAGLSEQYF.

V is TRBV6-1 and J is TRBJ1-5; 7 nucleotides match TRBD1. Looked up from germline, CDR1 is MNHNS and CDR2 is SASEGT. The CDR3 extends over 13 amino acids. The V and J ends lost 10 bases and 0 bases, in that order; junction bases with no gene match: 3. CDR3 nucleotides: TGTGCCATAAACAGGGGTAGCAATCAGCCCCAGCATTTT. Encoded protein: CAINRGSNQPQHF.

The chain links TRBV4-2 to TRBJ2-7, with TRBD2 matching over 12 bases. The CDR3 spans 16 residues. In germline, CDR1 is LGHNA, CDR2 YNFKEQ. V shed 2 bases, J shed 6 bases, and the junction held 8 bases outside the gene matches. The CDR3 DNA follows: TGTGCCAGCAGCCAACAGACTAGCGGGAGTTTAGGCGAGCAGTACTTC. Protein sequence: CASSQQTSGSLGEQYF.

The gene calls are TRBV28 and TRBJ1-1; tentative D call: TRBD1 (5 bases). This CDR3 is built from 12 residues. V lost 6 bases to trimming and J lost 11 bases, with 16 bases between them. Germline CDR1 reads MDHEN; CDR2 reads SYDVKM. CDR3 amino acids: CASSVTQGYAFF. The CDR3, as DNA: TGTGCCAGCAGCGTAACCCAGGGTTACGCTTTCTTT.